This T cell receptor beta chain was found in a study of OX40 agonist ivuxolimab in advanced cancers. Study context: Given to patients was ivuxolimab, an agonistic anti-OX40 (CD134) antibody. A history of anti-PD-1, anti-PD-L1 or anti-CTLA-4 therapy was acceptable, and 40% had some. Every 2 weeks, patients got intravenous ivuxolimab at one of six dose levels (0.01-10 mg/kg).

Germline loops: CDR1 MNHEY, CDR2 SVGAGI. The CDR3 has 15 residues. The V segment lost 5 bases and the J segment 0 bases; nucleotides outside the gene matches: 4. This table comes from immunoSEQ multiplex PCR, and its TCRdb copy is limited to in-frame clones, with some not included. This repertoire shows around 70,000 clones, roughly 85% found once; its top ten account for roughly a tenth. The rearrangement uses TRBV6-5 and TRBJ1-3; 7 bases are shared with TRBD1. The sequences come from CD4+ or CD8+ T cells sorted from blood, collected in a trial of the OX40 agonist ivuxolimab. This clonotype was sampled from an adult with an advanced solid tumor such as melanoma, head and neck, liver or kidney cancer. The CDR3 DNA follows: TGTGCCAGCAGTCCCAGGGGGGCCTCTGGAAACACCATATATTTT. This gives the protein CASSPRGASGNTIYF.